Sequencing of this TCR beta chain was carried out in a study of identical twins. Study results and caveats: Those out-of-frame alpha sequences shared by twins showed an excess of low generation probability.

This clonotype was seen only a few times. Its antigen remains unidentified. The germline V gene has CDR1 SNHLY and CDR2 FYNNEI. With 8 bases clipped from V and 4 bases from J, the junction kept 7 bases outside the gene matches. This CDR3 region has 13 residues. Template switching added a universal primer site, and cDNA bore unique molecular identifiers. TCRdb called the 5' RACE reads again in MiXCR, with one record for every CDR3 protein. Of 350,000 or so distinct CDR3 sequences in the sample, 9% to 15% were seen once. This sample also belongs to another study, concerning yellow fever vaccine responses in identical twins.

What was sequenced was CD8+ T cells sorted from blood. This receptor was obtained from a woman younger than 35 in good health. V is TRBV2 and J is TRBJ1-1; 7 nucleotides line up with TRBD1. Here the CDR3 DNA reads TGTGCCAGCCAGCACAGGGGAGGCACTGAAGCTTTCTTT. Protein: CASQHRGGTEAFF.